Reported below is one TCR beta chain. Antigen: not known. The sample comes from a study of long-term antiretroviral therapy in people with HIV. From germline, CDR1 is LGHNA and CDR2 YSLEER. The ends were cut back, 3 bases at V and 0 bases at J, with 15 bases in the middle. The CDR3 runs to 18 residues. The study's findings and limits: Dominant in the repertoire at all time points were clones expanded before ART.

The authors ran the immunoSEQ assay, v3.0, at survey level. Some clones are missing from TCRdb's copy, which holds only in-frame ones; the method was immunoSEQ multiplex PCR. The sample lists 20,000 to 30,000 clones, 65% to 90% seen once, with roughly 2.3% in the top ten. The chain links TRBV4-3 to TRBJ1-6; D unclear. Sequences were derived from unsorted PBMCs, sampled 3 years after starting antiretroviral therapy. This receptor was taken from a man aged 45 to 65 with HIV. CDR3 sequence: CASSQDPGWSSYNSPLHF. The CDR3 DNA reads TGCGCCAGCAGCCAGGACCCCGGCTGGAGCTCCTATAATTCACCCCTCCACTTT.